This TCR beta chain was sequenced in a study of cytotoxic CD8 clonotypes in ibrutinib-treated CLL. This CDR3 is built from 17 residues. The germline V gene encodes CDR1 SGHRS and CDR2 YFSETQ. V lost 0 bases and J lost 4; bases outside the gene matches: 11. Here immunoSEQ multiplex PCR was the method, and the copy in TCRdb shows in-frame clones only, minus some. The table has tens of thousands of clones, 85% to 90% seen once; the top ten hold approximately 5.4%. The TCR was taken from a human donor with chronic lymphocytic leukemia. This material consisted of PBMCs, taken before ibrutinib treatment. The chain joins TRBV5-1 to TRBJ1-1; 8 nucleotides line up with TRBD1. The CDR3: CASSLAAGRGQTTEAFF. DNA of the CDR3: TGCGCCAGCAGCTTGGCCGCGGGCAGGGGGCAGACCACTGAAGCTTTCTTT.